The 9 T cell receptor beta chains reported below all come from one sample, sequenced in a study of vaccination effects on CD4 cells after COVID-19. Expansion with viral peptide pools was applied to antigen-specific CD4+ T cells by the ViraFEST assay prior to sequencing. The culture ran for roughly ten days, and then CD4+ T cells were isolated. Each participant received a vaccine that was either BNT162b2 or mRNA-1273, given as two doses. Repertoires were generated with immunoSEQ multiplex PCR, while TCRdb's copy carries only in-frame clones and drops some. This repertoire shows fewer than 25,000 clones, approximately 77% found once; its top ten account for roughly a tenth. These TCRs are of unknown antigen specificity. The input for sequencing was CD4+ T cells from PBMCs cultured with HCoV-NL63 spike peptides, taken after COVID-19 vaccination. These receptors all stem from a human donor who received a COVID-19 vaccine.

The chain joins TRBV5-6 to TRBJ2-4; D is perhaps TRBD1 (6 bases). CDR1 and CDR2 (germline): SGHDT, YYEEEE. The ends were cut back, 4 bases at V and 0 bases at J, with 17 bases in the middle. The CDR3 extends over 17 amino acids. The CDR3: CASSRRPGVAAKNIQYF. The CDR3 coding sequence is TGTGCCAGCAGCCGCCGACCAGGGGTGGCAGCCAAAAACATTCAGTACTTC.

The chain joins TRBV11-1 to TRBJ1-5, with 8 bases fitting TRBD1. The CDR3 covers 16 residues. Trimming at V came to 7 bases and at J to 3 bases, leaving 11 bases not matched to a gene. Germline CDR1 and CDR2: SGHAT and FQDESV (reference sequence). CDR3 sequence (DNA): TGTGCCAGCAAAGTTAAGGACAGGGAGGCCAATCAGCCCCAGCATTTT. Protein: CASKVKDREANQPQHF.

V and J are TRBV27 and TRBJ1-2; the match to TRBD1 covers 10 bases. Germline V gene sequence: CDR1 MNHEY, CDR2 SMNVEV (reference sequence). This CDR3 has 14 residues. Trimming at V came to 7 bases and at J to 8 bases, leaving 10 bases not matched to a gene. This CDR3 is CASTRGGTGAGYTF. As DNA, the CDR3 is TGTGCCAGCACCAGAGGCGGGACAGGGGCCGGCTACACCTTC.

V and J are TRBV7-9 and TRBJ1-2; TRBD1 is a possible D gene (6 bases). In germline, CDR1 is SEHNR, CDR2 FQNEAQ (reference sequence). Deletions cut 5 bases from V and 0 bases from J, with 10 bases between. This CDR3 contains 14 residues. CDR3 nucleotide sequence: TGTGCCAGCAGCCCCGGACAGACTAACTATGGCTACACCTTC. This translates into CASSPGQTNYGYTF.

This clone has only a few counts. The CDR3 DNA reads TGTGCCAGCAGGGAACTGGGACAGGGGGCCGATCAGCCCCAGCATTTT. Translated: CASRELGQGADQPQHF. This sequence joins TRBV6-1 and TRBJ1-5, with TRBD1 identical over 12 bases. In germline, CDR1 is MNHNS, CDR2 SASEGT. V lost 6 bases and J lost 5; bases outside the gene matches: 8. The CDR3 sequence is 16 residues long.

The CDR3 protein is CASSHRDSSGNTIYF. CDR3 bases: TGTGCCAGCAGCCACCGGGACAGCTCTGGAAACACCATATATTTT. This chain connects TRBV7-6 to TRBJ1-3; 7 nucleotides agree with TRBD1. The germline CDR1 and CDR2 sequences are SGHVS and FNYEAQ. The CDR3 length is 15 residues. J lost 0 bases, V lost 5 bases, and 4 bases had no gene match.

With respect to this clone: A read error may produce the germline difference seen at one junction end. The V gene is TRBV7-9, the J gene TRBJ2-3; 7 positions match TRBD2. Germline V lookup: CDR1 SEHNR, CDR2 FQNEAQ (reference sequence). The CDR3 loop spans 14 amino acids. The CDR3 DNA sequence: TGTGCCAGCAGCTTAACGGGAGGCACGGATACGCAGTATTTT. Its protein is CASSLTGGTDTQYF.

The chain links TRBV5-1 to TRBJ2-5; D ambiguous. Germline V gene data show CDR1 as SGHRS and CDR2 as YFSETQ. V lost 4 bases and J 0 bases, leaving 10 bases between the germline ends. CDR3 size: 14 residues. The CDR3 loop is CASSGDGYQETQYF. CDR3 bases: TGCGCCAGCAGCGGCGACGGATACCAAGAGACCCAGTACTTC.

The CDR3 loop is CASNRGRTSYEQYF. The CDR3 nucleotides read TGTGCCAGCAATCGAGGGAGGACCTCCTACGAGCAGTACTTC. The genes are TRBV6-5 and TRBJ2-7, with D possibly being TRBD2 (6 bases). V shed 7 bases and J shed 0 bases, with 13 bases lying between them. CDR1 and CDR2 (germline): MNHEY, SVGAGI. The CDR3 spans 14 residues.